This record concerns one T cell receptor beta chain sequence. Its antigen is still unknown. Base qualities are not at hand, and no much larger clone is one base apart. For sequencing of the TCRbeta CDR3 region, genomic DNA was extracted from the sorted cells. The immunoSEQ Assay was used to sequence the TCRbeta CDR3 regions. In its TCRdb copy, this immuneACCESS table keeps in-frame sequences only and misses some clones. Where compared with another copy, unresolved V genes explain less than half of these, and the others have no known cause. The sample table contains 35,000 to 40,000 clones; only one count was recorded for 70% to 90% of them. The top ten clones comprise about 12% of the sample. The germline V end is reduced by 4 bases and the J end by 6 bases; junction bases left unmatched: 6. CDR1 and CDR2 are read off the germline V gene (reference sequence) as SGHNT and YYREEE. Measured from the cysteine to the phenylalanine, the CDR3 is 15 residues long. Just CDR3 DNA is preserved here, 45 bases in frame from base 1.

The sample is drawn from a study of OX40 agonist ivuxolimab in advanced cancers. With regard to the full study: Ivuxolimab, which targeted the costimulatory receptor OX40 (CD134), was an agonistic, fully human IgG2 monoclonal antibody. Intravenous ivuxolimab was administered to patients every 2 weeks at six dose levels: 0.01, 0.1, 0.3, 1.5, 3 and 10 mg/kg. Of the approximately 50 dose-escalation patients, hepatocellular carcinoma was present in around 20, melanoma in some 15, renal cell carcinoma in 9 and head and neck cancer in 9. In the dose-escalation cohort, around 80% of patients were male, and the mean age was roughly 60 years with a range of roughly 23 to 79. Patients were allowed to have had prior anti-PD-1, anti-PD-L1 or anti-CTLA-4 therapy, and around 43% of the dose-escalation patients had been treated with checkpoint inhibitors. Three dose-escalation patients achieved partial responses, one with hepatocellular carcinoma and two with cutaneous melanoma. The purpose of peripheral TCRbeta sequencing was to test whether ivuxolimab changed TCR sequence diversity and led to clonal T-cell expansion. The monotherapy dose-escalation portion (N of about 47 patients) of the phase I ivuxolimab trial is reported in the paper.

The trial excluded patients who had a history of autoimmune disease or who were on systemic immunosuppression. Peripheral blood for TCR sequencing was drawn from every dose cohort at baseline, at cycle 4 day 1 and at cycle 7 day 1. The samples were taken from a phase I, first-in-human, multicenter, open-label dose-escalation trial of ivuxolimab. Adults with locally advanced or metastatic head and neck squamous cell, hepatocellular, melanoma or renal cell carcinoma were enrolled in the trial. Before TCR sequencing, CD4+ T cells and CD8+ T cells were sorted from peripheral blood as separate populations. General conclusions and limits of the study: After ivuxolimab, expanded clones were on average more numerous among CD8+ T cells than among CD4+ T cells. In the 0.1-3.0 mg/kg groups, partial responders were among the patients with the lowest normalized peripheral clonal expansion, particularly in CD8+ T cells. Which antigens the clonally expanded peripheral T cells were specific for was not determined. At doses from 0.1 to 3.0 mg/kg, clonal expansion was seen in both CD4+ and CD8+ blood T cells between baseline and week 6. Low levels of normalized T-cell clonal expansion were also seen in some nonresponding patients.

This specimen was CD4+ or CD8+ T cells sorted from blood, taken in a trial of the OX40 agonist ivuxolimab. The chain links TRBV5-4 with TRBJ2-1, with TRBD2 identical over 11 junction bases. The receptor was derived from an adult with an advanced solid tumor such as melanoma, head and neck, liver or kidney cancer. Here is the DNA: TGTGCCAGCAGCCAAGATGGGACTAGCGGCAATGAGCAGTTCTTC. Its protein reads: CASSQDGTSGNEQFF.